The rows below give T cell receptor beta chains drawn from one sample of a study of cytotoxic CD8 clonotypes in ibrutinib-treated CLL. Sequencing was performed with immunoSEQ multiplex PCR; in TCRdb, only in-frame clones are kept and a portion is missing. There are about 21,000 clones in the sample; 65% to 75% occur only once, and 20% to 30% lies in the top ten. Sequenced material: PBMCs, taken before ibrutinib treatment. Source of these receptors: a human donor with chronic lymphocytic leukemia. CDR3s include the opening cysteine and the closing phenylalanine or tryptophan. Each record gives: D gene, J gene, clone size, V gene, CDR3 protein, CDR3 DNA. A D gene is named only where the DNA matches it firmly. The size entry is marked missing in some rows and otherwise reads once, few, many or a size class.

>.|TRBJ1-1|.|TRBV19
CASSIRGGGTEAFF
TGTGCCAGTAGTATCAGGGGAGGGGGCACTGAAGCTTTCTTT
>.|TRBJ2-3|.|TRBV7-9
CASSPGGLIVTDTQYF
TGTGCCAGCAGCCCCGGAGGGTTGATTGTCACAGATACGCAGTATTTT
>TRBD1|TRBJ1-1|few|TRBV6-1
CASSPNRGNTEAFF
TGTGCCAGCAGTCCGAACAGGGGTAACACTGAAGCTTTCTTT
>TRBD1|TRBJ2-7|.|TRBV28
CASSLPSGTGIYYEQYF
TGTGCCAGCAGTTTGCCCTCCGGGACAGGGATTTACTACGAGCAGTACTTC
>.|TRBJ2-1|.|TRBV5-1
CASSLASQLDEQFF
TGCGCCAGCAGCTTGGCCTCGCAGTTGGATGAGCAGTTCTTC
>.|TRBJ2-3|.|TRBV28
CATNDRLIHQSQYF
TGTGCCACTAACGACAGGCTAATCCACCAGAGTCAGTATTTT
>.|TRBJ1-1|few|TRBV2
CASRRVGDGTKAFF
TGTGCCAGCAGGAGGGTTGGGGATGGGACAAAAGCTTTCTTT
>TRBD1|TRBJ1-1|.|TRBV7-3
CASSNTGGSMNTEAFF
TGTGCCAGCAGCAATACAGGGGGTTCCATGAACACTGAAGCTTTCTTT
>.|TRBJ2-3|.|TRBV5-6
CASSLVGSGEYTDTQYF
TGTGCCAGCAGCTTGGTGGGAAGCGGAGAATACACAGATACGCAGTATTTT
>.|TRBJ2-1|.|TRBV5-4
CASSLAPSFSYNEQFF
TGTGCCAGCAGCTTGGCCCCAAGTTTCTCCTACAATGAGCAGTTCTTC
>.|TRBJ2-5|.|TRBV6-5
CASSPRGFGPQPPNF
TGTGCCAGCAGCCCCCGGGGGTTCGGGCCCCAACCCCCGAACTTC
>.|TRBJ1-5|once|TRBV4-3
CASSQEPGANQPQHF
TGCGCCAGCAGCCAAGAGCCAGGGGCGAATCAGCCCCAGCATTTT
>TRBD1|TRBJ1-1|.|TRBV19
CASSIGRDRGSAFF
TGTGCCAGTAGTATAGGACGAGACAGGGGATCGGCTTTCTTT
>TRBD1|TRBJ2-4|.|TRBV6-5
CASSRRTGVGNIQYF
TGTGCCAGCAGCCGTCGGACAGGGGTTGGTAACATTCAGTACTTC
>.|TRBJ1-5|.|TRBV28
CASSRTSLFGNQPQHF
TGTGCCAGCAGTCGGACTTCTCTATTCGGCAATCAGCCCCAGCATTTT
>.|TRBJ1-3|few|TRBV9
CASSPGGGPARSGNTIYF
TGTGCCAGCAGCCCCGGGGGGGGCCCGGCCCGCTCTGGAAACACCATATATTTT
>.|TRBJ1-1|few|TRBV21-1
CASISTPGNTEAFF
TGTGCCAGCATCTCGACTCCGGGTAACACTGAAGCTTTCTTT
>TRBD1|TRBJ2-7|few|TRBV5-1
CASSPGQGLYEQYF
TGCGCCAGCAGCCCGGGACAGGGGCTCTACGAGCAGTACTTC
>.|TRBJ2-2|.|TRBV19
CASSISGMNTGELFF
TGTGCCAGTAGTATCTCCGGGATGAACACCGGGGAGCTGTTTTTT
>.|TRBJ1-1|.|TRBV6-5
CASSSQIGGTEAFF
TGTGCCAGCAGTAGTCAGATTGGGGGCACTGAAGCTTTCTTT
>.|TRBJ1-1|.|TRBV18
CASSPEMNTEAFF
TGTGCCAGCTCACCAGAGATGAACACTGAAGCTTTCTTT
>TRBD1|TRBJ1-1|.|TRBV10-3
CAISDTRGLVTEAFF
TGTGCCATCAGTGATACCAGGGGGTTGGTCACTGAAGCTTTCTTT
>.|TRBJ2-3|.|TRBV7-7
CASSLGAGGTDTQYF
TGTGCCAGCAGCTTAGGCGCAGGGGGCACAGATACGCAGTATTTT
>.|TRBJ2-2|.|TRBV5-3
CARSLDCTYTTGELFF
TGTGCCAGAAGCTTGGATTGCACGTACACAACCGGGGAGCTGTTTTTT
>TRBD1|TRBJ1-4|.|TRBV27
CASSPGGFGEKLFF
TGTGCCAGCAGCCCAGGGGGCTTTGGTGAAAAACTGTTTTTT
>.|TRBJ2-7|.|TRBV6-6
CASSLGQIYEQYF
TGTGCCAGCAGTTTGGGGCAGATCTACGAGCAGTACTTC
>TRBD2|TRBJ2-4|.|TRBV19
CASSQAGGPTIAKNIQYF
TGTGCCAGTAGTCAAGCGGGAGGGCCGACCATAGCCAAAAACATTCAGTACTTC